This note documents a single T cell receptor beta chain sequence. Its specificity is unknown. Germline trimming cut 0 bases from V and 4 bases from J; bases unmatched to any gene: 3. The germline gives CDR1 MNHNS, CDR2 SASEGT. The CDR3 has 15 residues. The data belong to a study of persistence of HIV-infected CD4 T cells. Points from the study as a whole: Degenerate expanded CDR3beta sequences were enriched among CMV- and Gag-responding cells. CMV- and Gag-responding cells had lower TCRbeta richness than CD3/CD28-responding cells.

Sequencing used immunoSEQ version 4 in survey mode. Profiling relied on immunoSEQ multiplex PCR, and the TCRdb table lists in-frame clones only, not all of them. The sample has approximately 45,000 clones; 88% are singletons. Anti-CD3/anti-CD28 beads served as a nonspecific positive control stimulus. CD4+ T cells upregulating both CD40 ligand and CD69 were sorted as responding cells. For at least 4 years, plasma HIV-1 RNA was undetectable (<50 copies/mL). Donors had CD4+ T cell counts above 400 cells/uL and were CMV-seropositive. The TCR comes from an adult woman with HIV who was CMV-seropositive. Sequencing was performed on CD4+ T cells sorted from PBMCs after approximately 18-hour stimulation, taken from a patient who received antiretroviral therapy. This rearrangement joins TRBV6-1 to TRBJ1-2; 9 positions match TRBD1. The DNA for the CDR3 is TGTGCCAGCAGTGAAGCGCCGGGACAGGGCTATGGCTACACCTTC. Residues: CASSEAPGQGYGYTF.